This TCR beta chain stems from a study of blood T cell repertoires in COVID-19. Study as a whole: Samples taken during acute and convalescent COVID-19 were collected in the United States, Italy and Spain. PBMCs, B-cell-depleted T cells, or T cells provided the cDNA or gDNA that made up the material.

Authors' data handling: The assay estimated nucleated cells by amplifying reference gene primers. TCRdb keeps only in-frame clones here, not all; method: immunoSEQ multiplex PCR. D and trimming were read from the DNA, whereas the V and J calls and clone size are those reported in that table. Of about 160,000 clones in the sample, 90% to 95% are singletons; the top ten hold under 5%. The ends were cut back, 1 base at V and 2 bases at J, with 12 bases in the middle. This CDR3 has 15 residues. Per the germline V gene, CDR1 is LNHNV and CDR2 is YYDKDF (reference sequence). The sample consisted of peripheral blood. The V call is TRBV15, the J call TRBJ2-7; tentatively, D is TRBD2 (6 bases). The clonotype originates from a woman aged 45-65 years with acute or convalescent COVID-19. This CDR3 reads CATSRVGGQTYEQYF. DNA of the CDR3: TGTGCCACCAGCAGAGTGGGGGGTCAGACCTACGAGCAGTACTTC.